The source of this T cell receptor (beta chain) is a study of CD8+CD57+ T cells in acquired aplastic anemia. At the level of the study: Mean yield of DNA from sorted CD4+ and CD8+ cells was roughly 3.2 ug.

Germline V gene data show CDR1 as SGDLS and CDR2 as YYNGEE. This CDR3 spans 16 amino acids. The V and J ends lost 2 bases and 2 bases respectively, with 17 bases between them. Template material for TCR beta VDJ and CDR3 profiling consisted of genomic DNA. TCRdb passed the reads through MiXCR, listing each CDR3 protein once. Here the sample spans around 290,000 distinct CDR3 sequences, roughly 53% being singletons. Patients chosen for sequencing had CD8+CD57+ cells that had expanded, as shown by flow cytometry. Each patient had severe acquired aplastic anemia. The specimen sequenced was sorted CD4+, CD8+, or CD8+CD57+ T cells (not recorded which) from PBMCs. V usage is TRBV9 and J usage is TRBJ2-7, with D possibly matching TRBD2 (7 bases). This clonotype originated in a human donor with aplastic anemia. The CDR3 sequence: CASSVRGGWEPYEQYF. The CDR3 DNA reads TGTGCCAGCAGCGTGAGGGGGGGATGGGAACCCTACGAGCAGTACTTC.